The clone carrying this T cell receptor (beta chain) was seen only a few times. Its antigen is currently unknown. The donors were all healthy and Caucasian. A single record per CDR3 protein comes from TCRdb applying MiXCR to the 5' RACE reads. This sample yields 1.5 million to 2 million distinct CDR3 sequences, of which about 32% are seen a single time; under 0.35% belongs to the top ten. This sample stems from a study of identical twins. Whole-study findings and limits: Conclusions came from cross-sectional statistical analysis, not from following the same donors. Within cord blood, abundant beta clonotypes carried fewer insertions, but memory repertoires showed no such trend.

Germline V gene sequence: CDR1 SGHAT, CDR2 FQNNGV. The length of the CDR3 is 15 residues. The V end was cut by 4 bases, the J end by 5 bases, with 17 bases between. J is TRBJ2-5 and V is TRBV11-2; a possible D gene is TRBD1 (7 bases). The sample consisted of cord blood. The clonotype comes from a newborn girl in good health. The CDR3 DNA reads TGTGCCAGCAGCTCATCAGGGGGGCACGGGGAGACCCAGTACTTC. Protein product: CASSSSGGHGETQYF.